The rows below give T cell receptor beta chains drawn from one sample of a study of T-cell reconstitution after alpha-beta-depleted transplantation in children. TCRdb re-called the PCR reads with MiXCR, one entry per CDR3 protein. The sample contains some 280,000 distinct CDR3 sequences, 9.9% of which appear only once. The source material was PBMCs from the stem cell graft donor, sampled from the stem cell graft. The receptors here all came from a human donor who donated a stem cell graft to a child with SCID. Both conserved end residues are trimmed from each CDR3. Each record gives: D gene, V gene, clone size, J gene, CDR3 length, CDR3 protein. D genes are given only for firm matches. Expanded clones are given a class, and other clones once, few, many or no size at all.

TRBD1	TRBV27	many	TRBJ2-1	13	ASRRGQGTYNEQF
.	TRBV6-5	.	TRBJ1-4	15	ASSYSLLASTREKLF
TRBD2	TRBV5-1	few	TRBJ2-1	16	ASSSGVAGRAINNEQF
.	TRBV20-1	.	TRBJ1-1	10	SAPDQNTEAF
.	TRBV18	.	TRBJ2-1	14	ASSLGRLTSYNEQF
.	TRBV29-1	.	TRBJ1-1	12	SVDREGLGTEAF
.	TRBV18	.	TRBJ2-7	11	ASSPQQGYEQY
TRBD2	TRBV12-3/TRBV12-4	.	TRBJ2-5	15	ASRDGTGGGPEETQY
TRBD1	TRBV12-3/TRBV12-4	.	TRBJ1-5	13	ASSLDRGYNQPQH
.	TRBV7-8	.	TRBJ2-7	9	ASKAAYEQY
TRBD1	TRBV11-1	many	TRBJ1-1	13	ASSFRTGTNTEAF
TRBD1	TRBV19	.	TRBJ1-2	12	ASKPGQGAHGYT
.	TRBV20-1	few	TRBJ2-7	12	SAKKLVGSYEQY
.	TRBV29-1	.	TRBJ1-1	12	SVAAGSLNTEAF
.	TRBV6-1	.	TRBJ1-1	9	ASRFRMGAF
.	TRBV20-1	.	TRBJ1-2	12	SARDPRQVGGYT
TRBD2	TRBV5-6	few	TRBJ2-1	15	ASSPGLAGGLNNEQF
.	TRBV5-1	many	TRBJ2-5	13	ASSLGPGPQETQY
.	TRBV7-2	many	TRBJ2-2	15	ASSLGLAGTNTGELF
.	TRBV4-2	.	TRBJ2-7	13	ASSQEGGVAYEQY
.	TRBV25-1	.	TRBJ2-2	14	ASSEYTGWDTGELF
TRBD1	TRBV7-8	many	TRBJ2-7	12	ASSYTGRGYEQY
.	TRBV5-1	.	TRBJ2-5	13	ASSNPQGIQETQY
TRBD1	TRBV5-1	.	TRBJ2-2	16	ASSTGTGGAANTGELF
.	TRBV6-4	few	TRBJ1-6	12	ASSARGDNSPLH
.	TRBV4-1	.	TRBJ2-2	12	ASSQPLGPGELF
.	TRBV6-1	few	TRBJ2-5	11	ASRRPGGETQY
TRBD2	TRBV15	.	TRBJ2-4	12	ATSAGGAKNIQY
.	TRBV27	.	TRBJ2-3	12	ASSFTPSTDTQY
.	TRBV10-3	.	TRBJ2-1	13	AISNPDNSYNEQF
TRBD1	TRBV6-2/TRBV6-3	few	TRBJ1-5	13	ASSSDRVNNQPQH
.	TRBV12-3/TRBV12-4	few	TRBJ2-5	11	ASSLDFSETQY
TRBD1	TRBV9	.	TRBJ1-2	13	ASSGQGVANYGYT
.	TRBV5-6	many	TRBJ2-1	10	ASSLDRNEQF
TRBD1	TRBV12-3/TRBV12-4	.	TRBJ1-2	11	ASRSDRTYGYT
.	TRBV6-6	few	TRBJ1-2	11	ASNGQLNYGYT